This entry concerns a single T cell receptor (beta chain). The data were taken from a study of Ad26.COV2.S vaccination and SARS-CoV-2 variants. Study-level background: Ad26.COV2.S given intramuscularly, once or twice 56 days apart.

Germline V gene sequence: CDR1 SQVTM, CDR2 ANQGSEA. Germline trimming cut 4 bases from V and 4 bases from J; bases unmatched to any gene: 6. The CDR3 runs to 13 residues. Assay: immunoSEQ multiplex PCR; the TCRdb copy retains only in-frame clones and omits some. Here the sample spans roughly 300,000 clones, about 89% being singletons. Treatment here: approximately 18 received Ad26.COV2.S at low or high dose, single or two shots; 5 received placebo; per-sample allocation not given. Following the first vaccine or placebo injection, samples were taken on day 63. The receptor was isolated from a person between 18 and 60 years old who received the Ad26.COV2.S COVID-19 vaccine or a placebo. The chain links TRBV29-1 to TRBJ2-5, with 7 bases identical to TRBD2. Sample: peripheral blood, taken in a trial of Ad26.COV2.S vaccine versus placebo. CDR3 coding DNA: TGCAGCGTTGGTTCGGGGAGGGGAGAGACCCAGTACTTC. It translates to CSVGSGRGETQYF.